This T cell receptor (beta chain) comes out of a study of control samples from healthy donors and cancer patients. Some clones are missing from TCRdb's copy, which holds only in-frame ones; the method was immunoSEQ multiplex PCR. Of about 120,000 clones listed, around 89% are singletons. Sequenced sample: PBMCs. This TCR was sampled from a woman aged 45 to 65 with colorectal cancer.

In DNA, the CDR3 is TGTGCCAGCAGTTTAGGACAGGGCGGGCAGCCCCAGCATTTT. Amino acids: CASSLGQGGQPQHF. The chain recombines TRBV28 with TRBJ1-5; 8 positions match TRBD1. Germline trimming cut 2 bases from V and 7 bases from J; bases unmatched to any gene: 4. Germline assignment: CDR1 MDHEN and CDR2 SYDVKM. The CDR3 has 14 amino acids.